Sequencing of this T cell receptor beta chain was carried out in a study of OX40 agonist ivuxolimab in advanced cancers. Germline CDR1 and CDR2: SGHVS and FQNEAQ. The CDR3 is 18 amino acids. The V end was cut by 1 base, the J end by 2 bases, with 18 bases between. TCRdb keeps only in-frame clones here, not all; method: immunoSEQ multiplex PCR. The profile shows under 70,000 clones, about 89% of them singletons. The receptor was derived from an adult with an advanced solid tumor such as melanoma, head and neck, liver or kidney cancer. The chain joins TRBV7-8 to TRBJ1-5; a possible D gene is TRBD1 (6 bases). The sample was CD4+ or CD8+ T cells sorted from blood, taken in a trial of the OX40 agonist ivuxolimab. The CDR3 coding sequence is TGTGCCAGCAGCTTAGGACGAATGGGGGCGAGCGGCAATCAGCCCCAGCATTTT. Its translation: CASSLGRMGASGNQPQHF.